This is a list of T cell receptor beta chains from one sample in a study of shared clonotypes between healthy human individuals. TCRdb keeps only in-frame clones here, not all; method: immunoSEQ multiplex PCR. This sample has more than 2,000,000 clones; around nine tenths occur once, and the top ten carry around 0.15%. Sequencing used naive CD4+ T cells sorted from blood. The receptor source for this set is a man aged 18 to 30 in good health. Both conserved end residues are part of each CDR3. A D gene is named only where the DNA matches it firmly. For some rows the clone size is stated as once, few or many, or as a class when expanded; others skip it.

V gene,CDR3 length,J gene,clone size,D gene,CDR3 DNA,CDR3 protein
TRBV5-1,14,TRBJ2-7,-,-,TGCGCCAGCAGCTTGGTACAGGGCAGTTACGAGCAGTACTTC,CASSLVQGSYEQYF
TRBV9,14,TRBJ2-3,-,-,TGTGCCAGCAGCGCACAACCTAGCACAGATACGCAGTATTTT,CASSAQPSTDTQYF
TRBV18,15,TRBJ2-1,-,TRBD1,TGTGCCAGCTCAGAGGGACAGGGTTTATTGAATGAGCAGTTCTTC,CASSEGQGLLNEQFF
TRBV6-1,14,TRBJ2-7,-,-,TGTGCCAGCAGTGGGTGGGACTCCTCCTACGAGCAGTACTTC,CASSGWDSSYEQYF
TRBV6-6,16,TRBJ2-7,-,TRBD1,TGTGCCAGCAGTTACTCCTCTGGGACAGCCGGCTACGAGCAGTACTTC,CASSYSSGTAGYEQYF
TRBV5-8,16,TRBJ1-2,once,-,TGTGCCAGCAGCTTAGGGTCCGCAGGGCGGGCCTATGGCTACACCTTC,CASSLGSAGRAYGYTF
TRBV15,16,TRBJ2-7,-,TRBD2,TGTGCCACCAGCAGAGGTGGGACTAGCGGGATCTACGAGCAGTACTTC,CATSRGGTSGIYEQYF
TRBV25-1,14,TRBJ1-2,-,-,TGTGCCAGCAGTGAAAACGAACAGGTCTATGGCTACACCTTC,CASSENEQVYGYTF
TRBV2,16,TRBJ2-5,-,TRBD2,TGTGCCAGCAGTGCCCCTGGCGGGGGGGCCAGGGAGACCCAGTACTTC,CASSAPGGGARETQYF
TRBV5-1,13,TRBJ1-6,-,-,TGCGCCAGCAGCTTAACAGCAAGCTCACCCCTCCACTTT,CASSLTASSPLHF
TRBV9,15,TRBJ2-1,once,-,TGTGCCAGCAGCGTAGCGGCGGGCGGAGGCGTTGAGCAGTTCTTC,CASSVAAGGGVEQFF
TRBV7-7,13,TRBJ2-5,-,TRBD1,TGTGCTAGCAGCTGGACAGGGCAAGAGACCCAGTACTTC,CASSWTGQETQYF
TRBV5-1,12,TRBJ2-2,-,-,TGCGCCAGCACCGGGGCCACCGGGGAGCTGTTTTTT,CASTGATGELFF
TRBV27,15,TRBJ2-7,-,-,TGTGCCAGCAGTTTGAGTGGTAGCGGATCCTACGAGCAGTACTTC,CASSLSGSGSYEQYF
TRBV4-1,14,TRBJ1-2,once,-,TGCGCCAGCAGCCAAGAGGAGCGTTTCTATGGCTACACCTTC,CASSQEERFYGYTF
TRBV6-1,15,TRBJ1-6,-,-,TGTGCCAGCAGTGTCCTGACAGACCTTAATTCACCCCTCCACTTT,CASSVLTDLNSPLHF
TRBV6-6,15,TRBJ1-5,-,-,TGTGCCAGCAGTTCCGGGGTTTCGGTCAATCAGCCCCAGCATTTT,CASSSGVSVNQPQHF
TRBV4-1,13,TRBJ2-3,-,-,TGCGCCAGCAGCCAAGACGACTGGGATACGCAGTATTTT,CASSQDDWDTQYF
TRBV30,13,TRBJ1-5,few,-,TGTGCCTGGACCCTAGGAGGGGACCAGCCCCAGCATTTT,CAWTLGGDQPQHF
TRBV5-1,12,TRBJ2-7,-,-,TGCGCCAGCAGCTCGGGCGTCCACGAGCAGTACTTC,CASSSGVHEQYF
TRBV7-9,13,TRBJ2-1,-,-,TGTGCCAGCAGCTTAGGTTGGGGGAATGAGCAGTTCTTC,CASSLGWGNEQFF
TRBV19,14,TRBJ1-5,-,-,TGTGCCAGTAGTGTAGACAGTAGCAATCAGCCCCAGCATTTT,CASSVDSSNQPQHF
TRBV7-2,14,TRBJ2-5,-,-,TGTGCCAGCAGCTTAGTGGACGGGCAAGAGACCCAGTACTTC,CASSLVDGQETQYF
TRBV28,12,TRBJ2-7,-,TRBD2,TGTGCCAGCTCGGGAGGGCCCTACGAGCAGTACTTC,CASSGGPYEQYF
TRBV18,15,TRBJ1-6,-,TRBD1,TGTGCCAGCTCACCGGGACAGGGAGGGAACTCACCCCTCCACTTT,CASSPGQGGNSPLHF
TRBV7-9,13,TRBJ1-2,-,-,TGTGCCAGCAGCTTAGAAGGGGCAGGGCAGCTCACCTTC,CASSLEGAGQLTF
TRBV5-1,15,TRBJ1-1,once,TRBD1,TGCGCCAGCAGCCCGGACAGGGTTGGGAGCACTGAAGCTTTCTTT,CASSPDRVGSTEAFF
TRBV7-2,14,TRBJ1-3,-,-,TGTGCCAGCGGACGGGACACAACTGGAAACACCATATATTTT,CASGRDTTGNTIYF
TRBV18,15,TRBJ2-2,-,-,TGTGCCAGCTCACCACCGAACGAGGTCACCGGGGAGCTGTTTTTT,CASSPPNEVTGELFF
TRBV5-1,15,TRBJ2-2,-,-,TGCGCCAGCAGCTGGGCGGACGGGAACACCGGGGAGCTGTTTTTT,CASSWADGNTGELFF
TRBV7-9,14,TRBJ1-1,-,-,TGTGCCAGCAGCTTAGTTTCGGGGAGGCCCGAAGCTTTCTTT,CASSLVSGRPEAFF
TRBV30,13,TRBJ1-2,-,-,TGTGCCTGGAGTGTATCCGGGGCAGTTGGCTACACCTTC,CAWSVSGAVGYTF
TRBV5-1,16,TRBJ2-7,-,TRBD1,TGCGCCAGCAGCCCGCCAACCGGGACAGGGATATACGAGCAGTACTTC,CASSPPTGTGIYEQYF
TRBV29-1,14,TRBJ2-3,-,TRBD1,TGCAGCGGAGGACAGGGGACTAGCACAGATACGCAGTATTTT,CSGGQGTSTDTQYF
TRBV5-1,14,TRBJ1-4,-,TRBD1,TGCGCCAGCAGCTTGGAGACAGGGAATGAAAAACTGTTTTTT,CASSLETGNEKLFF
TRBV7-8,19,TRBJ1-5,-,-,TGTGCCAGCAGCTCAGCTCGGGAAGCTCTAGCAGATAGCAATCAGCCCCAGCATTTT,CASSSAREALADSNQPQHF
TRBV11-2,14,TRBJ2-5,-,-,TGTGCCAGCAGCTCCAAGGGGGGGGTAGAGACCCAGTACTTC,CASSSKGGVETQYF
TRBV7-2,15,TRBJ1-2,-,-,TGTGCCAGCAGCTTAGCGCTAAGGGGACGCTATGGCTACACCTTC,CASSLALRGRYGYTF
TRBV7-8,14,TRBJ2-3,-,-,TGTGCCAGCAGCCCGAGGACCCTCACAGATACGCAGTATTTT,CASSPRTLTDTQYF
TRBV11-3,17,TRBJ2-2,-,TRBD2,TGTGCCAGCAGGGACTCAGCGGGACTCTCGAACACCGGGGAGCTGTTTTTT,CASRDSAGLSNTGELFF
TRBV5-6,15,TRBJ2-6,-,-,TGTGCCAGCAGCTTTCGGAGCTCTGGGGCCAACGTCCTGACTTTC,CASSFRSSGANVLTF
TRBV2,13,TRBJ2-5,-,-,TGTGCCAGCACAGGGACTGCGCGAGAGACCCAGTACTTC,CASTGTARETQYF
TRBV19,16,TRBJ1-2,-,-,TGTGCCAGTAGCCCAACGCAGGGCCGGACGGATTGGGGCTACACCTTC,CASSPTQGRTDWGYTF
TRBV18,12,TRBJ2-7,-,-,TGTGCCAGCTCACCCTCAGGGGACGAGCAGTACTTC,CASSPSGDEQYF
TRBV2,13,TRBJ1-2,-,-,TGTGCCAGCAGCTTGGACGGCACCTATGGCTACACCTTC,CASSLDGTYGYTF
TRBV5-1,14,TRBJ2-7,-,-,TGCGCCAGCAGCTTGGAACCCCGGATCTCCGAGCAGTACTTC,CASSLEPRISEQYF
TRBV6-1,13,TRBJ2-5,-,-,TGTGCCAGCAGTGGGACACACCAAGAGACCCAGTACTTC,CASSGTHQETQYF
TRBV30,16,TRBJ1-2,-,-,TGTGCCTGGAGTGTACGCAGGATTAGCAGTAACTATGGCTACACCTTC,CAWSVRRISSNYGYTF
TRBV4-1,16,TRBJ2-1,-,TRBD2,TGCGCCAGCAGCCAAGCTAGCGGGGGGGCCATCTATGAGCAGTTCTTC,CASSQASGGAIYEQFF
TRBV4-2,16,TRBJ2-3,-,TRBD2,TGTGCCAGCAGCTCCTCGGGGGGTTTGCCGTCAGATACGCAGTATTTT,CASSSSGGLPSDTQYF
TRBV9,16,TRBJ2-2,-,-,TGTGCCAGCAGCGTAGATCCAGGGATCAACACCGGGGAGCTGTTTTTT,CASSVDPGINTGELFF
TRBV28,15,TRBJ1-4,-,TRBD1,TGTGCCAGCAGCCTGACAGGGGGCGAAGGGGAAAAACTGTTTTTT,CASSLTGGEGEKLFF
TRBV5-1,16,TRBJ2-1,-,TRBD2,TGCGCCAGCAGCTTCTATAGCGGGGGGTCCTACAATGAGCAGTTCTTC,CASSFYSGGSYNEQFF
TRBV9,13,TRBJ1-6,-,-,TGTGCCAGCAGCGTAGATTTGTATTCACCCCTCCACTTT,CASSVDLYSPLHF
TRBV11-2,12,TRBJ2-3,-,-,TGTGCCAGCAGCTTATTTCCAGATACGCAGTATTTT,CASSLFPDTQYF
TRBV5-1,12,TRBJ2-1,-,-,TGCGCCAGCAGCTTACCAAACAATGAGCAGTTCTTC,CASSLPNNEQFF